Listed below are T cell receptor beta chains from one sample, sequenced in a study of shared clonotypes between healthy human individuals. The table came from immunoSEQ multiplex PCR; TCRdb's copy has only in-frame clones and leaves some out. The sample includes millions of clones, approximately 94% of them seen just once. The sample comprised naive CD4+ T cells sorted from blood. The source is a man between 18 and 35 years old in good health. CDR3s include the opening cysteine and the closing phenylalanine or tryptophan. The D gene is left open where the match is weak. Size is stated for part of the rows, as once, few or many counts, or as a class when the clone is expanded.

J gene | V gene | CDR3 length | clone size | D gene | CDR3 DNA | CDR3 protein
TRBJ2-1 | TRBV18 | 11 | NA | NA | TGTGCCAGCTCACCGATTGCGGAGCAGTTCTTC | CASSPIAEQFF
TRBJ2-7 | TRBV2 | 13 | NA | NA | TGTGCCAGCAGCCTACAGGGAACGGGGGAGCAGTACTTC | CASSLQGTGEQYF
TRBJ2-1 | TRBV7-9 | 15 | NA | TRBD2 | TGTGCCAGCGGACTAGCGGGAGGGCCGTCCCATGAGCAGTTCTTC | CASGLAGGPSHEQFF
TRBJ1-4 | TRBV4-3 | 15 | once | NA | TGCGCCAGCAGCCAAACAGGGAGCGATTCTGAAAAACTGTTTTTT | CASSQTGSDSEKLFF
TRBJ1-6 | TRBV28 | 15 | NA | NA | TGTGCCAGCAGTTTAGATGACAGATTGAATTCACCCCTCCACTTT | CASSLDDRLNSPLHF
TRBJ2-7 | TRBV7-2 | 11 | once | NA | TGTGCCAGTCGTAGCGGCTACGAGCAGTACTTC | CASRSGYEQYF
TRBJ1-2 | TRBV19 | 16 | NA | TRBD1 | TGTGCCAGTAGTGCCCCCCCCGGACAGGGCTTTGGGGGCTACACCTTC | CASSAPPGQGFGGYTF
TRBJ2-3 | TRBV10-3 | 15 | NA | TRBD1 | TGTGCCATCAGACAAGGACAGGGGGATACAGATACGCAGTATTTT | CAIRQGQGDTDTQYF
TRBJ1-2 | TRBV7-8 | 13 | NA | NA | TGTGCCAGCAGCTGGACGTATGAAGGTGGCTACACCTTC | CASSWTYEGGYTF
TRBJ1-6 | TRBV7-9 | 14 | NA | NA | TGTGCCAGCAGCCCCGGGGTATATAATTCACCCCTCCACTTT | CASSPGVYNSPLHF
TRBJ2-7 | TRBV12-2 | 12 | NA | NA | TGTGCAAGTCGCTTATATCAGGTCGAGCAGTACTTC | CASRLYQVEQYF
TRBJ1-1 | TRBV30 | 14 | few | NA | TGTGCCTGGAGTGTGCTGGGGGGAGGCACTGAAGCTTTCTTT | CAWSVLGGGTEAFF
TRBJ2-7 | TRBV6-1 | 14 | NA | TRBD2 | TGTGCCAGCAGTGATAGCGGGATCTCCTACGAGCAGTACTTC | CASSDSGISYEQYF
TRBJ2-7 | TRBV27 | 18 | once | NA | TGTGCCAGCTCTCCGTGGCGTGGACTAACCCCTCTGGGCTACGAGCAGTACTTC | CASSPWRGLTPLGYEQYF
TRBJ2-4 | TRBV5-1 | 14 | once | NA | TGCGCCAGCAGCTTGGAACTAGCCAAAAACATTCAGTACTTC | CASSLELAKNIQYF
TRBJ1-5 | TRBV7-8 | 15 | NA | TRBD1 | TGTGCCAGCAGCTTACGACAGGGTGGCAATCAGCCCCAGCATTTT | CASSLRQGGNQPQHF
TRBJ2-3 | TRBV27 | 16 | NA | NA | TGTGCCAGCAGTCGTGGTCCGGCTGGGGTCACAGATACGCAGTATTTT | CASSRGPAGVTDTQYF
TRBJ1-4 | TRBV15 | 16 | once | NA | TGTGCCACCAGCAGAGATCAGATTGCAACTAATGAAAAACTGTTTTTT | CATSRDQIATNEKLFF
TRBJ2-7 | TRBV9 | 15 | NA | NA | TGTGCCAGCAGCGTAGATCCGGACGGAACCTACGAGCAGTACTTC | CASSVDPDGTYEQYF
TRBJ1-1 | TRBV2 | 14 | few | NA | TGTGCCAGCAGTGAAGACAGGGTCCTCACTGAAGCTTTCTTT | CASSEDRVLTEAFF
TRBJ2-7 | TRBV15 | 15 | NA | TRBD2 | TGTGCCACCAGCAGGGGGGGGATCGAGAGGGACGAGCAGTACTTC | CATSRGGIERDEQYF
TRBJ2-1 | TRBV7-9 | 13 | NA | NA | TGTGCCAGCAGCTTTGAGGGGGTCGGAAGGCAGTTCTTC | CASSFEGVGRQFF
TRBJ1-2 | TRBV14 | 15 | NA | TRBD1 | TGTGCCAGCAGCCCCCCCGGGACAGTGATTTATAGGTACACCTTC | CASSPPGTVIYRYTF
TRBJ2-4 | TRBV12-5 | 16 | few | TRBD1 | TGTGCTAGTGGTTTGATCGTCGGACAGGGAAGAAACATTCAGTACTTC | CASGLIVGQGRNIQYF
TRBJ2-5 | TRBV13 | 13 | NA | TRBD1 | TGTGCCGGCAGCTATGACAGGGAGGAGACCCAGTACTTC | CAGSYDREETQYF
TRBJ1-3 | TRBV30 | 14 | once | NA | TGTGCCTGGAGTGATAGGGGATTCGGAAACACCATATATTTT | CAWSDRGFGNTIYF
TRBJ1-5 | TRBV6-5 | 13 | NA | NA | TGTGCCAGCAGGAGGGCGGGCAATCAGCCCCAGCATTTT | CASRRAGNQPQHF